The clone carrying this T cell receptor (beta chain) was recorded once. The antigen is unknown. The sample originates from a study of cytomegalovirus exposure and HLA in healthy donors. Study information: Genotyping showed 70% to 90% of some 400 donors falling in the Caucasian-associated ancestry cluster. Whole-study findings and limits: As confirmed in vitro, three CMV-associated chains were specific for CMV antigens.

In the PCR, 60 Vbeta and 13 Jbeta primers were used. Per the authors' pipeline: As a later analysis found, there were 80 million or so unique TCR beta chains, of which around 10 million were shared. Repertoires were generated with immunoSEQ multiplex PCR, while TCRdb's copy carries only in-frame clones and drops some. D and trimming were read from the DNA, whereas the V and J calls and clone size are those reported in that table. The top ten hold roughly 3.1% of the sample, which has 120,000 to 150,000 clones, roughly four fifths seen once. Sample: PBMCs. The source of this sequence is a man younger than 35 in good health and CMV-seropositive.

The CDR3 region has the DNA TGCGCCAGCAGCTTTTCCGGGACTAGGGGGTCCGGCTACGAGCAGTACTTC. This sequence encodes CASSFSGTRGSGYEQYF. This sequence joins TRBV5-1 and TRBJ2-7; 8 bases match TRBD2. The CDR3 is 17 amino acids. Germline CDR1 and CDR2: SGHRS and YFSETQ. With V trimmed by 2 bases and J by 3 bases, 13 bases remained unmatched.